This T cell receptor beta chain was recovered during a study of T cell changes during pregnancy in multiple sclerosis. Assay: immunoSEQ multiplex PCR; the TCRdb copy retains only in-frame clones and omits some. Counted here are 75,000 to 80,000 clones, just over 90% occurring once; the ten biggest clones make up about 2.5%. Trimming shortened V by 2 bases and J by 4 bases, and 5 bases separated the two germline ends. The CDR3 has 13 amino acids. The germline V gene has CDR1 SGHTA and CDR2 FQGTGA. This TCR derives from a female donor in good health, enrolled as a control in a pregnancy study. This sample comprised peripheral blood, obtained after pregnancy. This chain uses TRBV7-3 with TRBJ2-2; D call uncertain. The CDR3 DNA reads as TGTGCCAGCAGCTTAGTTAGCACCGGGGAGCTGTTTTTT. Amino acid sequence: CASSLVSTGELFF.